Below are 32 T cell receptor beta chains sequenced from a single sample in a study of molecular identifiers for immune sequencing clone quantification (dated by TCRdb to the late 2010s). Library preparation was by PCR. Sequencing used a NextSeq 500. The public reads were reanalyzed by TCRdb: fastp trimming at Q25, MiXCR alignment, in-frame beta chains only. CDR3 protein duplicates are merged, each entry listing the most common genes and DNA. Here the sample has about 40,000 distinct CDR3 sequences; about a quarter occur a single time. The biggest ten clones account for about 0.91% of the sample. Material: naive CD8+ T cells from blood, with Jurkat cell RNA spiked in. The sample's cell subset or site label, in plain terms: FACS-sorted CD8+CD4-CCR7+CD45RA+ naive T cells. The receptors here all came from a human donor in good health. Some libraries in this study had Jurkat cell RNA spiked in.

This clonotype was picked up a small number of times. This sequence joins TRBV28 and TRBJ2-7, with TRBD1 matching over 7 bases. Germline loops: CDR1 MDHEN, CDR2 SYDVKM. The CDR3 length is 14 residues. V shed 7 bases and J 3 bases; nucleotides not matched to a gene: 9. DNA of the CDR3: TGTGCCAGCAATATCAGGGGGTTTGGCTACGAGCAGTACTTC. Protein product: CASNIRGFGYEQYF.

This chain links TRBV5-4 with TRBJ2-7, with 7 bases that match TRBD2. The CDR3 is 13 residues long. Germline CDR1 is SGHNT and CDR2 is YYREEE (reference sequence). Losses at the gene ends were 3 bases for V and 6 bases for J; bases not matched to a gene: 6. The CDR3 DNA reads TGTGCCAGCAGCTGGGGGGGGGGTGGCGAGCAGTACTTC. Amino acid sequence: CASSWGGGGEQYF.

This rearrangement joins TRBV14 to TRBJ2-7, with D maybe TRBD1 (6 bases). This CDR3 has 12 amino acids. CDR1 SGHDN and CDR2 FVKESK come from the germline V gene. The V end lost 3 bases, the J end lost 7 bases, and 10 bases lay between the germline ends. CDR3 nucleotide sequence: TGTGCCAGCAGCCAGGGGGCAAATGAGCAGTACTTC. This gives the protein CASSQGANEQYF.

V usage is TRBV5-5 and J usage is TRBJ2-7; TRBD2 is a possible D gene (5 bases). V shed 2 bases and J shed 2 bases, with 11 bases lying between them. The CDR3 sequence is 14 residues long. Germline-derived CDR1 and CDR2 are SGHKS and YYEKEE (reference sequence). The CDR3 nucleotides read TGTGCCAGCAGCTTCGCGGGCGCTCCCTACGAGCAGTACTTC. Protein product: CASSFAGAPYEQYF.

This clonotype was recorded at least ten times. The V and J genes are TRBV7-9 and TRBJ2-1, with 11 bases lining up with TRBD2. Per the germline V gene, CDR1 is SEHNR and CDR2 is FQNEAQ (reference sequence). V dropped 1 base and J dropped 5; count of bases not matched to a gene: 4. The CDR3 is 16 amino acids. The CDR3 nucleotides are TGTGCCAGCAGCTTAGTGGGACTAGCGGTACACAATGAGCAGTTCTTC. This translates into CASSLVGLAVHNEQFF.

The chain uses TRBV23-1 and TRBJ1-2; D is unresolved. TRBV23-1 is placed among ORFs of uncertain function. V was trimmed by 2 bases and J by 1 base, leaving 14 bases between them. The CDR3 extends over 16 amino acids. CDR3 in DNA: TGCGCCAGCAGTCAACCCTGGAAGTTGTTTAACTATGGCTACACCTTC. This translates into CASSQPWKLFNYGYTF.

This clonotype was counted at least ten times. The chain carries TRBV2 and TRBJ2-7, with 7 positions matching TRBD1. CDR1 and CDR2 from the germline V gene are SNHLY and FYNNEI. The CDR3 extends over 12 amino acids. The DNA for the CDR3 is TGTGCGCCGACAGGGTTCTCCTACGAGCAGTACTTC. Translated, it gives CAPTGFSYEQYF.

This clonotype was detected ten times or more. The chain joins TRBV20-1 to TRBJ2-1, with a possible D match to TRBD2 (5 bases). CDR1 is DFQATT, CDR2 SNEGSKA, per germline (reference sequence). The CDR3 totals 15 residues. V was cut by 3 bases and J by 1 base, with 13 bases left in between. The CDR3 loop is CSASGKLDSYNEQFF. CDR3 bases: TGCAGTGCTAGCGGGAAACTAGATTCCTACAATGAGCAGTTCTTC.

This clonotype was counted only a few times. Here the CDR3 DNA reads TGTGCCAGCAACCGAGGGCGGACTAGTCAAAACATTCAGTACTTC. Its translation is CASNRGRTSQNIQYF. The chain employs TRBV7-3 and TRBJ2-4; 7 nucleotides match TRBD2. The V and J ends lost 7 bases and 5 bases, in that order; junction bases with no gene match: 11. Germline V gene sequence: CDR1 SGHTA, CDR2 FQGTGA. The CDR3 sequence is 15 residues long.

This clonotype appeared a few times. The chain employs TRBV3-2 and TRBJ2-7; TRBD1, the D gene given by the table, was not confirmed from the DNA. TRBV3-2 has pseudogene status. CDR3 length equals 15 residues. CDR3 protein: CASSQLQGVGCEQYF. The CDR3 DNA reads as TGTGCCAGCAGCCAACTGCAGGGGGTCGGCTGCGAGCAGTACTTC.

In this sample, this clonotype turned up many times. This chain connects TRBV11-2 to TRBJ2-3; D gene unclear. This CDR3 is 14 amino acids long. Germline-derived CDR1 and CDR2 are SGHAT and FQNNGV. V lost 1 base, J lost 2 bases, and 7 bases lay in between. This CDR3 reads CASSLVANTDTQYF. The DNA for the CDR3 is TGTGCCAGCAGCTTAGTTGCTAACACAGATACGCAGTATTTT.

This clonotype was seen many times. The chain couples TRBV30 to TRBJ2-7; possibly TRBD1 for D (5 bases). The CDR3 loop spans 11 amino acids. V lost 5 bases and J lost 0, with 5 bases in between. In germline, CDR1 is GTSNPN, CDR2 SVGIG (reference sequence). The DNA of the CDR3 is TGTGCCTGGGACAGCTCCTACGAGCAGTACTTC. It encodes CAWDSSYEQYF.

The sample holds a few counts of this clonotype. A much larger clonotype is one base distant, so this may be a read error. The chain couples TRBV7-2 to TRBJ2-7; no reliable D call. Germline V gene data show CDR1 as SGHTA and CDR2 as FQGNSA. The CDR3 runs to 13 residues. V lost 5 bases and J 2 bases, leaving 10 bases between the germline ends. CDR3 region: CASSPCGTYEQYF. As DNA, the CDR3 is TGTGCCAGCAGCCCCTGTGGGACCTACGAGCAGTACTTC. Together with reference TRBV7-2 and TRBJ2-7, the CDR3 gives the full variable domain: GAGVSQSPSNKVTEKGKDVELRCDPISGHTALYWYRQSLGQGLEFLIYFQGNSAPDKSGLPSDRFSAERTGGSVSTLTIQRTQQEDSAVYLCASSPCGTYEQYFGPGTRLTVT.

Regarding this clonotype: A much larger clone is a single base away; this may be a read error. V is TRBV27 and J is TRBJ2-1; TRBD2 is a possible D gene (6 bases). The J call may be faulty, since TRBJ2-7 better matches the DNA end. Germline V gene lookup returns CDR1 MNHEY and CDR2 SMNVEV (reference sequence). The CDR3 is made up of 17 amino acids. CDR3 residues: CASSPPPPGEPYNEQYF. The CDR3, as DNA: TGTGCCAGCAGTCCTCCTCCGCCGGGGGAACCCTACAATGAGCAGTACTTC.

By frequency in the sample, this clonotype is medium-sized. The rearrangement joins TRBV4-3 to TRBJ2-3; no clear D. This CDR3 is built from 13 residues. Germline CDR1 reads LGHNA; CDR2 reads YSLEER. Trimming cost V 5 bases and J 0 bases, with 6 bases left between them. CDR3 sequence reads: CASSAPSTDTQYF. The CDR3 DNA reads TGCGCCAGCAGCGCCCCTAGCACAGATACGCAGTATTTT.

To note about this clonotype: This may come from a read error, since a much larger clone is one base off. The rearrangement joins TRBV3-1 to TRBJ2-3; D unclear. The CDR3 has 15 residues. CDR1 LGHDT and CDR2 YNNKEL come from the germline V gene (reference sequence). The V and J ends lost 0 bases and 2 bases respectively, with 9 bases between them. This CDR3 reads CASSQDKPYTDTQYF. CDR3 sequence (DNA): TGTGCCAGCAGCCAAGACAAACCTTACACAGATACGCAGTATTTT.

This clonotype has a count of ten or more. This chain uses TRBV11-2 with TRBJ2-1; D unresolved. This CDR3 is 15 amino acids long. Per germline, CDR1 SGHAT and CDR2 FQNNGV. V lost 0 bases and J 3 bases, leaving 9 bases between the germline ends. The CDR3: CASSLDPLDYNEQFF. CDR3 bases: TGTGCCAGCAGCTTAGATCCATTGGACTACAATGAGCAGTTCTTC.

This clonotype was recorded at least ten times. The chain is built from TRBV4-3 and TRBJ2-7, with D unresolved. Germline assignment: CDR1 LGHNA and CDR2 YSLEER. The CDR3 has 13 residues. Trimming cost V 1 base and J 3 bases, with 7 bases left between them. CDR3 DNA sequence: TGCGCCAGCAGCCAAGCCGTTAGCTACGAGCAGTACTTC. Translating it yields CASSQAVSYEQYF.

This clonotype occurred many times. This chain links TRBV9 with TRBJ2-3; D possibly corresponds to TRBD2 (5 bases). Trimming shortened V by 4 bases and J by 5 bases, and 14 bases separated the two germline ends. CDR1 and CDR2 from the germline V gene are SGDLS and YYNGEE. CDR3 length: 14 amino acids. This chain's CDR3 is CASSIQSGLDTQYF. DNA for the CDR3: TGTGCCAGCAGCATCCAATCGGGGTTAGATACGCAGTATTTT. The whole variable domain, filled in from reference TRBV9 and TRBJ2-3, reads DSGVTQTPKHLITATGQRVTLRCSPRSGDLSVYWYQQSLDQGLQFLIQYYNGEERAKGNILERFSAQQFPDLHSELNLSSLELGDSALYFCASSIQSGLDTQYFGPGTRLTVL.

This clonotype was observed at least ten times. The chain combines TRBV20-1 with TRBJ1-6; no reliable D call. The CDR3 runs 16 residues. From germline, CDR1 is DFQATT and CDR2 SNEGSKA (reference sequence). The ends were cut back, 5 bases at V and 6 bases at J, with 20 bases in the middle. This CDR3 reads CSAFGATPGFNSPLHF. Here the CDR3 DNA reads TGCAGTGCTTTCGGAGCCACCCCAGGATTTAATTCACCCCTCCACTTT.

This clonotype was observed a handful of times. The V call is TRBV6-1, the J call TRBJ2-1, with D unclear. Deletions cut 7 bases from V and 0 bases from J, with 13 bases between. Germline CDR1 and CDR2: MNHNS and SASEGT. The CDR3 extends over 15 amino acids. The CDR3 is CASTIDISSYNEQFF. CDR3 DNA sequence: TGTGCCAGCACCATTGACATTAGCTCCTACAATGAGCAGTTCTTC.

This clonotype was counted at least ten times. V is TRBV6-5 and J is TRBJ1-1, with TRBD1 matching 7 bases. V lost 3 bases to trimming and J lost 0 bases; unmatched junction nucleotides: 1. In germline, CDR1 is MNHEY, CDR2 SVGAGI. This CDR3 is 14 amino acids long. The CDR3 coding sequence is TGTGCCAGCAGTTATCAGGGGGTGAACACTGAAGCTTTCTTT. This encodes CASSYQGVNTEAFF.

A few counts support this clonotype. The CDR3 loop reads CASSSRGRDGYTF. In nucleotides, the CDR3 is TGTGCCAGCAGTTCCAGGGGGCGTGACGGCTACACCTTC. The genes are TRBV28 and TRBJ1-2; the match to TRBD1 covers 8 bases. Germline assignment: CDR1 MDHEN and CDR2 SYDVKM. Losses at the gene ends were 4 bases for V and 8 bases for J; bases not matched to a gene: 6. The CDR3 length is 13 residues.

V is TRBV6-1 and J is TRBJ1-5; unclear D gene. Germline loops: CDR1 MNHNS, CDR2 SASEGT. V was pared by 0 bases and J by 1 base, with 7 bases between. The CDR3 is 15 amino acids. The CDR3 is CASSEAPGSNQPQHF. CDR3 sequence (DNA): TGTGCCAGCAGTGAAGCACCGGGGAGCAATCAGCCCCAGCATTTT.

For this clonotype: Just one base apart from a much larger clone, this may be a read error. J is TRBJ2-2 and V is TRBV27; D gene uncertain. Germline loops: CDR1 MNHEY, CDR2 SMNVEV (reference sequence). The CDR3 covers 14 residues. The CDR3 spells CASSLSWNSGELFF. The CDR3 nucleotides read TGTGCCAGCAGTTTATCCTGGAACTCCGGGGAGCTGTTTTTT.

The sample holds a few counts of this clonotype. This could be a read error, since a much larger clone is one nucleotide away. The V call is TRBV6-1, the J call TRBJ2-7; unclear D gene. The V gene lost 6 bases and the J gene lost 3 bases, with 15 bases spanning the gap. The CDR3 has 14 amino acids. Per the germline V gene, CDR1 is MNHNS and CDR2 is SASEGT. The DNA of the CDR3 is TGTGCCAGCAGCCCTACGAACTTCGGCTACGAGCAGTACTTC. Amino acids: CASSPTNFGYEQYF.

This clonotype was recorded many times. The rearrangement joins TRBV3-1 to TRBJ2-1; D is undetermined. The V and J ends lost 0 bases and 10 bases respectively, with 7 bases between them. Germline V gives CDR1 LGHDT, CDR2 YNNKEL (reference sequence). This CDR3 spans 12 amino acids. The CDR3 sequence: CASSQDLREQFF. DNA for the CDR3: TGTGCCAGCAGCCAAGATTTACGAGAGCAGTTCTTC.

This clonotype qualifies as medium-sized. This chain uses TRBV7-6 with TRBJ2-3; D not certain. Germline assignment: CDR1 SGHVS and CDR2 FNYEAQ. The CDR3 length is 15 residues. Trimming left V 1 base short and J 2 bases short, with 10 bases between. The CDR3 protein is CASSLGAKPTDTQYF. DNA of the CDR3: TGTGCCAGCAGCTTAGGGGCGAAACCCACAGATACGCAGTATTTT.

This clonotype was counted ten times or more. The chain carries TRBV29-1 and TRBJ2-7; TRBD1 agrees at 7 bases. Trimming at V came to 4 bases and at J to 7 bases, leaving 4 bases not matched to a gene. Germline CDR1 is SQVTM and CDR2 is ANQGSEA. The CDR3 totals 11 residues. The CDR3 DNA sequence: TGCAGCGTTGGACAGGGTCGGGAGCAGTACTTC. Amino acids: CSVGQGREQYF.

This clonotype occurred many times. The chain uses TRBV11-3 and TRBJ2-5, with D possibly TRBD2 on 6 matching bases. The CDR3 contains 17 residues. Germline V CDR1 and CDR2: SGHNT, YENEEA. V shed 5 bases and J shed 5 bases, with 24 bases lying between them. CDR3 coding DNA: TGTGCCAGCAGCAAAAGGGGCTCGGGGGAGAGGGATGAGACCCAGTACTTC. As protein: CASSKRGSGERDETQYF.

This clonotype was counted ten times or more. The CDR3 nucleotides read TGTGCCTGGAGTGTCGACGGGAGCTTAACAGATACGCAGTATTTT. It yields the protein CAWSVDGSLTDTQYF. V is TRBV30 and J is TRBJ2-3, with D possibly being TRBD2 (6 bases). V shed 0 bases and J shed 3 bases, with 13 bases lying between them. The CDR3 runs to 15 residues. Per the germline V gene, CDR1 is GTSNPN and CDR2 is SVGIG (reference sequence). The full variable domain, with the rest looked up from reference TRBV30 and TRBJ2-3, is SQTIHQWPATLVQPVGSPLSLECTVEGTSNPNLYWYRQAAGRGLQLLFYSVGIGQISSEVPQNLSASRPQDRQFILSSKKLLLSDSGFYLCAWSVDGSLTDTQYFGPGTRLTVL.

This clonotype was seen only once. The CDR3 reads CASIQGGGITDTQYF. CDR3 in DNA: TGTGCCAGCATCCAGGGCGGGGGAATAACAGATACGCAGTATTTT. The chain employs TRBV3-1 and TRBJ2-3; TRBD2 aligns across 7 bases. This CDR3 contains 15 residues. In germline, CDR1 is LGHDT, CDR2 YNNKEL (reference sequence). V shed 7 bases, J shed 3 bases, and the junction held 10 bases outside the gene matches.